This T cell receptor (beta chain) was observed in a study of blood T cell repertoires in COVID-19. Study-wide context: Material from acute and convalescent COVID-19 was sourced from the United States, Italy and Spain. PBMCs, B-cell-depleted T cells, or T cells provided the cDNA or gDNA that made up the material.

The table came from immunoSEQ multiplex PCR; TCRdb's copy has only in-frame clones and leaves some out. The sample comprises approximately 290,000 clones, roughly 89% of which are singletons, and 3.5% to 4.5% rests with the top ten. The CDR3 loop spans 11 amino acids. V lost 5 bases and J lost 7; bases outside the gene matches: 5. The germline V gene encodes CDR1 SQVTM and CDR2 ANQGSEA. Enrolled through a virtual design, the participants were between roughly 18 and 90 years of age and came from 24 US areas. The chain links TRBV29-1 to TRBJ2-7; 7 nucleotides line up with TRBD2. This sequence was found in a woman under 30 with acute COVID-19. Sequenced sample: PBMCs or T cells enriched from blood (not recorded which). In nucleotides, the CDR3 is TGCAGCGTTCGTCAGGGAGGGGAGCAGTACTTC. As protein: CSVRQGGEQYF.